The present entry profiles one T cell receptor (beta chain) with its context. The antigen is not known. This specimen comes from a study of CD8 T cells in Susac syndrome. Study-wide results and limits: TCR sequencing and HLA analysis covered a relatively small number of individuals.

There are 16 residues in the CDR3. Germline V gene sequence: CDR1 DFQATT, CDR2 SNEGSKA (reference sequence). V shed 0 bases and J 4 bases; nucleotides not matched to a gene: 8. An amount of RNA that ranged from roughly 0.45 to 1 ug was reverse transcribed with random hexamers. TCRdb recomputed calls from the immunoSEQ multiplex PCR reads with MiXCR, one row per CDR3 protein. The sample lists 210,000 or so distinct CDR3 sequences, about 95% occurring once. This chain links TRBV20-1 with TRBJ1-2, with 10 bases fitting TRBD1. The sequencing input was CD4+ T cells from PBMCs. The TCR was taken from a human donor with Susac syndrome. DNA for the CDR3: TGCAGTGCTAGAGATCCCCCCGGACAGGGGGGCTATGGCTACACCTTC. Translated: CSARDPPGQGGYGYTF.